Shown below are 20 T cell receptor beta chains from a single sample sequenced in a study of response to subunit inactivated influenza vaccine. A single record per CDR3 protein comes from TCRdb applying MiXCR to the RT-PCR reads. The data contain 500,000 to 750,000 distinct CDR3 sequences, about 14% of them singletons. Source: PBMCs from blood, taken about 11 days after vaccination. These receptors were taken from a middle-aged man who received an inactivated influenza vaccine.

Written as DNA, the CDR3 is TGCAGCGTTGAAGACCCCCCGCGGACGCAGTACTTC. Translation gives CSVEDPPRTQYF. The V and J genes are TRBV29-1 and TRBJ2-7; no clear D gene. The CDR3 sequence is 12 residues long. Trimming pared 0 bases from V and 9 bases from J, leaving 12 bases between. CDR1 is SQVTM, CDR2 ANQGSEA, per germline.

With respect to this clonotype: Possible read error: a much larger clone is one base away. The rearrangement links TRBV5-1 to TRBJ1-4; possibly TRBD1 for D (5 bases). There are 14 residues in the CDR3. CDR1 is SGHRS, CDR2 YFSETQ, per germline. The CDR3 is CASSPGTGNEKLLF. The CDR3 DNA sequence: TGCGCCAGCAGCCCCGGGACGGGAAATGAAAAACTGCTTTTT.

This clonotype has a handful of counts. This sequence joins TRBV29-1 and TRBJ1-5; D call uncertain. CDR3 length: 14 residues. The germline V gene has CDR1 SQVTM and CDR2 ANQGSEA. Trimming removed 4 bases from V and 0 bases from J, with 10 bases in between. The CDR3 loop reads CSVVRPYSNQPQHF. CDR3 DNA: TGCAGCGTTGTCCGCCCTTATAGCAATCAGCCCCAGCATTTT.

This chain links TRBV20-1 with TRBJ1-2, with D perhaps TRBD1 (6 bases). This CDR3 comprises 14 residues. V was pared by 2 bases and J by 5 bases, with 15 bases between. Germline values: CDR1 DFQATT, CDR2 SNEGSKA (reference sequence). CDR3 amino acids: CSARINGQGYGYTF. In DNA, the CDR3 is TGCAGTGCTAGAATTAATGGGCAGGGGTATGGCTACACCTTC.

The chain couples TRBV12-3 or TRBV12-4 to TRBJ2-1, with D possibly matching TRBD1 (5 bases). The CDR3 length is 17 residues. Trimming cost V 5 bases and J 6 bases, with 23 bases left between them. The CDR3, as DNA: TGTGCCAGCAGTCCCCTCGGCGTTCCTCAAAGGGGCAATGAGCAGTTCTTC. As protein: CASSPLGVPQRGNEQFF.

With respect to this clonotype: At one boundary the junction diverges from the germline segment, which might be a read error. The V and J genes are TRBV27 and TRBJ2-2; 15 nucleotides agree with TRBD2. Per germline, CDR1 MNHEY and CDR2 SMNVEV (reference sequence). CDR3 length: 17 amino acids. Here the CDR3 DNA reads TGTGCCAGCAGTACGGGACTAGCGGGAGGCGGCACCGGGAAGCTGTTTTTT. This sequence encodes CASSTGLAGGGTGKLFF.

This clonotype was counted only a few times. The chain recombines TRBV20-1 with TRBJ1-3; D is unresolved. Germline V gives CDR1 DFQATT, CDR2 SNEGSKA (reference sequence). The CDR3 sequence is 12 residues long. The ends were cut back, 6 bases at V and 3 bases at J, with 9 bases in the middle. CDR3 bases: TGCAGTGCCACCCTAGATGGAAACACCATATATTTT. This sequence encodes CSATLDGNTIYF.

There are a few counts of this clonotype. The rearrangement joins TRBV6-4 to TRBJ1-5; D perhaps matches TRBD1 (5 bases). CDR1 is MRHNA and CDR2 is SNTAGT in the germline V gene. Deletions cut 5 bases from V and 0 bases from J, with 14 bases between. The CDR3 runs 16 residues. The CDR3 sequence is CASSPHQGYSNQPQHF. In DNA, the CDR3 is TGTGCCAGCAGTCCACACCAGGGATATAGCAATCAGCCCCAGCATTTT.

V and J are TRBV4-2 and TRBJ1-6, with a weak D call TRBD1 (6 bases). From germline, CDR1 is LGHNA and CDR2 YNFKEQ. Trimming pared 3 bases from V and 6 bases from J, leaving 9 bases between. This CDR3 has 14 amino acids. CDR3 sequence: CASSQGTFNSPLHF. For the CDR3, the DNA is TGTGCCAGCAGCCAGGGGACATTTAATTCACCCCTCCACTTT.

This clonotype has more than one count but fewer than ten. V usage is TRBV6-5 and J usage is TRBJ1-1; D call uncertain. V was cut by 1 base and J by 8 bases, with 11 bases left in between. This CDR3 comprises 13 residues. Germline CDR1 is MNHEY and CDR2 is SVGAGI. CDR3 amino acids: CASSYFGSGEAFF. The CDR3 nucleotides read TGTGCCAGCAGTTACTTCGGCAGCGGGGAAGCTTTCTTT.

The chain carries TRBV9 and TRBJ2-1; weak D call: TRBD2 (6 bases). Germline values: CDR1 SGDLS, CDR2 YYNGEE. With 3 bases removed from V and 7 bases from J, the gap between germline ends came to 8 bases. The CDR3 length is 12 residues. The CDR3 region is CASSERGNEQFF. CDR3 sequence (DNA): TGTGCCAGCAGCGAACGGGGGAATGAGCAGTTCTTC.

This clonotype was observed a few times. This chain links TRBV7-8 with TRBJ1-2; 12 nucleotides agree with TRBD1. The CDR3 is 16 amino acids. The germline CDR1 and CDR2 sequences are SGHVS and FQNEAQ. Trimming at V came to 1 base and at J to 8 bases, leaving 8 bases not matched to a gene. In nucleotides, the CDR3 is TGTGCCAGCAGCTTAGATGGGACAGGGGGCGCGGGCGGCTACACCTTC. This gives the protein CASSLDGTGGAGGYTF. Based on the CDR3 plus reference TRBV7-8 and TRBJ1-2, the full variable domain is GAGVSQSPRYKVAKRGQDVALRCDPISGHVSLFWYQQALGQGPEFLTYFQNEAQLDKSGLPSDRFFAERPEGSVSTLKIQRTQQEDSAVYLCASSLDGTGGAGGYTFGSGTRLTVV.

The chain joins TRBV18 to TRBJ1-2, with D unresolved. V dropped 0 bases and J dropped 2 bases, with 10 bases sitting between them. From germline, CDR1 is KGHSH and CDR2 LQKENI. The CDR3 covers 15 residues. CDR3: CASSPPSVGNYGYTF. The CDR3 nucleotides are TGTGCCAGCTCACCACCTTCGGTCGGGAACTATGGCTACACCTTC. Together with reference TRBV18 and TRBJ1-2, the CDR3 gives the full variable domain: NAGVMQNPRHLVRRRGQEARLRCSPMKGHSHVYWYRQLPEEGLKFMVYLQKENIIDESGMPKERFSAEFPKEGPSILRIQQVVRGDSAAYFCASSPPSVGNYGYTFGSGTRLTVV.

This clonotype was seen a handful of times. CDR3 nucleotides: TGTGCCACCAGTGACCCCAGGGGCCGGAGCACAGATACGCAGTATTTT. This translates into CATSDPRGRSTDTQYF. This sequence joins TRBV24-1 and TRBJ2-3; perhaps TRBD1 as D (6 bases). This CDR3 comprises 16 residues. Germline-derived CDR1 and CDR2 are KGHDR and SFDVKD. Trimming cost V 4 bases and J 0 bases, with 13 bases left between them.

The chain couples TRBV9 to TRBJ2-5, with D unresolved. The CDR3 spans 12 residues. Per germline, CDR1 SGDLS and CDR2 YYNGEE. Trimming stripped 3 bases from V and 5 bases from J, with 8 bases between. As DNA, the CDR3 is TGTGCCAGCAGCGGAAGTGCGGAGACCCAGTACTTC. Translating it yields CASSGSAETQYF.

This clonotype was picked up a small number of times. The chain links TRBV30 to TRBJ2-7, with D possibly matching TRBD1 (6 bases). Germline assignment: CDR1 GTSNPN and CDR2 SVGIG (reference sequence). The V end lost 2 bases, the J end lost 4 bases, and 18 bases lay between the germline ends. The CDR3 covers 15 residues. Written as DNA, the CDR3 is TGTGCCTGGAGTCCAGGGACACTAATGGGGTACGAGCAGTACTTC. It yields the protein CAWSPGTLMGYEQYF.

This clonotype was counted only a few times. The genes are TRBV12-3 or TRBV12-4 and TRBJ2-3; D call uncertain. Deletions cut 2 bases from V and 2 bases from J, with 8 bases between. This CDR3 is built from 14 residues. This CDR3 is CASSLRANTDTQYF. The DNA of the CDR3 is TGTGCCAGCAGTTTAAGGGCCAACACAGATACGCAGTATTTT.

The rearrangement uses TRBV20-1 and TRBJ2-1; 12 bases match TRBD2. With V trimmed by 5 bases and J by 8 bases, 10 bases remained unmatched. The CDR3 covers 15 residues. The germline V gene has CDR1 DFQATT and CDR2 SNEGSKA (reference sequence). The CDR3 spells CSAARLAGVRDEQFF. DNA of the CDR3: TGCAGTGCTGCCCGACTAGCGGGAGTTCGGGATGAGCAGTTCTTC.

There are many counts of this clonotype. The V call is TRBV15, the J call TRBJ1-6; D possibly corresponds to TRBD1 (5 bases). The germline V and J ends were trimmed by 2 bases and 7 bases, with 9 bases remaining between them. Germline CDR1 reads LNHNV; CDR2 reads YYDKDF (reference sequence). CDR3 length: 14 residues. The CDR3 reads CATSRRQMNSPLHF. The CDR3 bases are TGTGCCACCAGCAGACGACAGATGAATTCACCCCTCCACTTT.

The chain recombines TRBV14 with TRBJ1-1; 8 bases are a match to TRBD1. Trimming cost V 4 bases and J 6 bases; bases outside gene matches: 7. CDR3 length: 14 amino acids. The germline gives CDR1 SGHDN, CDR2 FVKESK. CDR3 DNA sequence: TGTGCCAGCAGCCGACAGGGGAAGCTCGCTGAAGCTTTCTTT. This encodes CASSRQGKLAEAFF.